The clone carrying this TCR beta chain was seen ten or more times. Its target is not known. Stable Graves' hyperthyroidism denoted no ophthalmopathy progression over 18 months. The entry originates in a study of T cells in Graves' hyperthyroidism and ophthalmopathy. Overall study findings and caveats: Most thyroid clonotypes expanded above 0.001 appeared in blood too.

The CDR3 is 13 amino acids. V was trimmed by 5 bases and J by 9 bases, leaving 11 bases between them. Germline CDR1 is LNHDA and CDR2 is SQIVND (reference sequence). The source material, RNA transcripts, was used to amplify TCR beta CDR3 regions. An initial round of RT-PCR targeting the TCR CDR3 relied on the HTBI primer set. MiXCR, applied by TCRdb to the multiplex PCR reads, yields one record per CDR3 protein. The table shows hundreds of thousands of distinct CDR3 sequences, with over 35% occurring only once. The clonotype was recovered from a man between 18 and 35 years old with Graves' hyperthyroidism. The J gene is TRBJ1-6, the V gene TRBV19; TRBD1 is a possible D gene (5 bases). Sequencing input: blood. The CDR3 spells CASSAGNGSPLHF. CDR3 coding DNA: TGTGCCAGTAGTGCAGGGAATGGTTCACCCCTCCACTTT.